This TCR beta chain originates from a study of T-cell memory formation after mild COVID-19. Background on the study: Largely donor-specific TCR clusters were found. Regarding the study as a whole: Contracting CD4+ clones sat mainly in CM and EM; CD8+ in EMRA.

Germline V CDR1 and CDR2: LNHNV, YYDKDF (reference sequence). Unmatched junction bases numbered 10, after V lost 5 bases and J lost 4 bases. The CDR3 loop spans 16 amino acids. MiXCR, applied by TCRdb to the 5' RACE reads, yields one record per CDR3 protein. The sample yields 120,000 to 150,000 distinct CDR3 sequences, over 6% seen once. This clonotype was observed a handful of times. As yet, its antigen is unknown. The V gene is TRBV15, the J gene TRBJ1-1; 10 nucleotides line up with TRBD1. Input material: PBMCs or a T cell subset sorted from them (not recorded which). This receptor was taken from an adult woman who had mild COVID-19 (a few samples of this study predate the infection). Cell type and time point are not known. CDR3 sequence (DNA): TGTGCCACCAGCGGGGACAGGGGTCGGAGGGGCACTGAAGCTTTCTTT. This codes for CATSGDRGRRGTEAFF. The full variable domain, with the rest looked up from reference TRBV15 and TRBJ1-1, is DAMVIQNPRYQVTQFGKPVTLSCSQTLNHNVMYWYQQKSSQAPKLLFHYYDKDFNNEADTPDNFQSRRPNTSFCFLDIRSPGLGDTAMYLCATSGDRGRRGTEAFFGQGTRLTVV.